This entry describes one T cell receptor beta chain. Its cognate antigen has yet to be identified. No base qualities exist here, and no much larger clone lies one base off it. TCRbeta CDR3 regions were amplified from genomic DNA by means of the immunoSEQ Assay, a bias-controlled multiplex PCR. From the authors' description of their analysis: Nucleated cell counts per sample were estimated from amplification of reference gene primers within the assay. Sequence reads were collapsed and filtered to measure the absolute abundance of every unique TCRbeta CDR3 rearrangement. For each sample, productive Simpson clonality was calculated by taking the square root of Simpson's diversity index across productive rearrangements. In its TCRdb copy, this immuneACCESS table keeps in-frame sequences only and misses some clones. Where compared with another copy, unresolved V genes explain less than half of these, and the others have no known cause. That table supplies the V and J calls and clone size; D and trimming were determined from the DNA. This sample gives around 100,000 clones in total; around four fifths of them show up just once. Roughly 13% of the sample is in the top ten clones.

The data are from a study of blood T cell repertoires in COVID-19 (dated by TCRdb to 2020 to 2021). For the study in its entirety: Samples from collaborators originated in the United States, Italy and Spain and spanned both the acute and convalescent phases of COVID-19. The material from the prospective study consisted of cDNA or gDNA derived from T cells, B-cell-depleted T cells, or PBMCs. The dataset comprised deeply sampled blood TCRbeta repertoires from subjects exposed to, actively infected with, or recovered from COVID-19. The repertoires were released in a freely available public database meant as a resource for research on the immune response to SARS-CoV-2. The samples were drawn from the first 160 participants of the ongoing ImmuneRACE study and from some 1,300 subjects provided by 6 global collaborators. The sample metadata nearly always contained a de-identified subject ID, COVID-19 status, age in years and sex. Where available, HLA class I and class II types were taken from metadata supplied by the sample provider and were not determined by assay-based typing. The full study reports these points: Clinical and demographic metadata were provided uncurated, with the amount varying by source and participant.

There are 15 amino acids in the CDR3, from cysteine to phenylalanine inclusive. Only the CDR3 DNA stays, 45 bases, in frame from base 1. From the germline V gene, CDR1 is SNHLY and CDR2 is FYNNEI. Here V drops 5 bases and J drops 6 bases, and the junction holds 13 bases not matched to any gene. Collaborating institutions collected whole blood in K2EDTA tubes following their own protocols. For TCRbeta analysis, collaborator samples were shipped as frozen whole blood, as isolated PBMCs, or as DNA extracted from either sample type. Sequenced sample: peripheral blood. The TCR sequence derives from a man aged 50 to 59 with active or convalescent COVID-19. The rearrangement joined TRBV2 to TRBJ2-7, with TRBD2 identical over 7 junction bases. Here the CDR3 is given as CASSLSGEGAGEQYF. The DNA is as follows: TGTGCCAGCAGTCTGAGCGGGGAAGGCGCCGGCGAGCAGTACTTC.